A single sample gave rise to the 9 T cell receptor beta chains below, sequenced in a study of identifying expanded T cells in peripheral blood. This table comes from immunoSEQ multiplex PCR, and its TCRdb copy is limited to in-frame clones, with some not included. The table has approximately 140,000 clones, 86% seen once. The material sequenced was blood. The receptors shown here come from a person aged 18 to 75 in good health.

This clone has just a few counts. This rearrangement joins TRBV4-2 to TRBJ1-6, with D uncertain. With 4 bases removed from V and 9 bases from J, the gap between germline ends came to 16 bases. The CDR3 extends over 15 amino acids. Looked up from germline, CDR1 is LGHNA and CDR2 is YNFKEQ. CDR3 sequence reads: CASSLNTRWSSPLHF. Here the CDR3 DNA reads TGTGCCAGCAGCCTCAACACCCGCTGGAGTTCACCCCTCCACTTT.

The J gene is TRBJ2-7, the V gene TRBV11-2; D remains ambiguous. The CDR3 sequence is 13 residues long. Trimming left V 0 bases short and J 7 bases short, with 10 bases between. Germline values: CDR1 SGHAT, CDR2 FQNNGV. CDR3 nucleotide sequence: TGTGCCAGCAGCTTAGAGGCGAAGTCAGAGCAGTACTTC. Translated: CASSLEAKSEQYF.

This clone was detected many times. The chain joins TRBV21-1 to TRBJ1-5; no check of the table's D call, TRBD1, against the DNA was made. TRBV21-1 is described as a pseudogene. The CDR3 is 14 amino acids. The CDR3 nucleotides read TGTGCCAGCAGCAGGGACAGGGATGTACAGCCCCAGCATTTT. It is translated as CASSRDRDVQPQHF.

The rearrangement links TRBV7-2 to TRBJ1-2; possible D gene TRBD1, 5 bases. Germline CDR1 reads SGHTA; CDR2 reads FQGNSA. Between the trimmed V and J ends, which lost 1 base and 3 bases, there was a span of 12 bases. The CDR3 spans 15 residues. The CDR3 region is CASSLGPGLDYGYTF. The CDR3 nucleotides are TGTGCCAGCAGCTTAGGTCCAGGGCTCGACTATGGCTACACCTTC.

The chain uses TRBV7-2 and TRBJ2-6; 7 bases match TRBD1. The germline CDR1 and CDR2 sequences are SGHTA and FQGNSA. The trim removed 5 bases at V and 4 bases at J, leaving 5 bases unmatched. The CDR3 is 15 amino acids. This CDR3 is CASSADRAGANVLTF. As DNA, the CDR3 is TGTGCCAGCAGCGCAGACAGGGCCGGGGCCAACGTCCTGACTTTC.

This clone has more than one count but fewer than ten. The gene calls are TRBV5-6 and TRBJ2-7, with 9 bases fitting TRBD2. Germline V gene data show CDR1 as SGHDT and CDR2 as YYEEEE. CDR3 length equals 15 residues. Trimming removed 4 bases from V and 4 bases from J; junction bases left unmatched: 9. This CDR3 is CASSRGAGGRYEQYF. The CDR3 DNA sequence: TGTGCCAGCAGCCGGGGGGCGGGAGGGCGATACGAGCAGTACTTC.

DNA of the CDR3: TGCAGCGTTGAAGATCATCGGGTTGGGACTGAAGCTTTCTTT. Protein product: CSVEDHRVGTEAFF. This chain links TRBV29-1 with TRBJ1-1; D is unresolved. V lost 0 bases and J 5 bases, leaving 13 bases between the germline ends. CDR3 length: 14 amino acids. CDR1 is SQVTM, CDR2 ANQGSEA, per germline.

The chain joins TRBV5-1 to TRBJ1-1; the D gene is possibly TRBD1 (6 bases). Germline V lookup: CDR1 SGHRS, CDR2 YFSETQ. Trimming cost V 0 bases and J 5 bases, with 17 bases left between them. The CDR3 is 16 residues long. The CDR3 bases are TGCGCCAGCAGCTTGGTCGGGGCGGGGGCTGGTACTGAAGCTTTCTTT. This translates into CASSLVGAGAGTEAFF.

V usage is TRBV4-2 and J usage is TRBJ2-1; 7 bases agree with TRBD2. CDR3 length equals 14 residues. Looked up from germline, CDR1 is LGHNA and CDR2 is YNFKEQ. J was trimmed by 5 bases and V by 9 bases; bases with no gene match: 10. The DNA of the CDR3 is TGTGCCAGTGGGTGGGCTAGCGGAAACAATGAGCAGTTCTTC. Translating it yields CASGWASGNNEQFF.